This TCR beta chain was sequenced for a study of blood T cell repertoires in COVID-19. Study-level information: Acute-phase and convalescent COVID-19 samples originated in the United States, Italy and Spain. T cells, B-cell-depleted T cells, or PBMCs supplied cDNA or gDNA.

Trimming pared 5 bases from V and 2 bases from J, leaving 10 bases between. The CDR3 covers 14 residues. CDR1 is LNHDA, CDR2 SQIVND, per germline (reference sequence). Original methodology: Nucleated cell number was recorded as an estimate derived from reference gene primer amplification. Repertoires were generated with immunoSEQ multiplex PCR, while TCRdb's copy carries only in-frame clones and drops some. The V and J calls and clone size were taken over from that table, and D and trimming were inferred from the DNA. The sample holds 150,000 to 190,000 clones, roughly 80% seen once. The source of this sequence is a man in his sixties with acute or convalescent COVID-19. Sequencing was done on a sample of peripheral blood. The chain links TRBV19 to TRBJ1-5; tentative D call: TRBD1 (5 bases). The CDR3 loop reads CASSLQGRNQPQHF. The CDR3 DNA is TGTGCCAGTAGTCTCCAGGGCCGCAATCAGCCCCAGCATTTT.